The TCR beta chain under discussion was sequenced for a study of shared clonotypes between healthy human individuals. Study summary: A couple of women and three men aged 18 to 49 served as donors.

A deep-level run was used for the assay. Sequencing used immunoSEQ multiplex PCR; TCRdb keeps in-frame clones, though not all of them. The table shows 2 million to 2.5 million clones, with about 95% occurring only once. Naive CD8 cells lacked CD45RO and underwent positive selection for CCR7, leaving out terminally differentiated effector memory CD45RA+ cells. V lost 3 bases, J lost 4 bases, and 7 bases stayed unmatched. Per germline, CDR1 SGHRS and CDR2 YFSETQ. The CDR3 runs 16 residues. This sequence was found in a man younger than 30 in good health. This chain joins TRBV5-1 and TRBJ2-1, with TRBD1 identical over 10 bases. Material: naive CD8+ T cells sorted from blood. CDR3 residues: CASSSYRDRGYNEQFF. CDR3 nucleotides: TGCGCCAGCAGCTCCTACCGGGACAGGGGATACAATGAGCAGTTCTTC.